The clone carrying this T cell receptor beta chain has only a few counts. The antigen is unknown. The data belong to a study of beta chain features in type 1 diabetes. The study reverse transcribed the entire isolated RNA, so it sequenced expressed TCRB transcripts. The repertoire was sequenced with immunoSEQ multiplex PCR; TCRdb's copy has only in-frame clones and lacks some. The table has 300,000 to 350,000 clones, roughly a fifth seen once. Study-level findings and limits: Patients with type 1 diabetes carried fewer insertions and had more deletions at their VDJ junctions. Shorter TCRB CDR3s, moderately but significantly so, were found in Type 1 diabetes patients in all four CD4+ subsets.

The V end lost 5 bases, the J end lost 5 bases, and 19 bases lay between the germline ends. This CDR3 contains 14 residues. Germline CDR1 SQVTM, CDR2 ANQGSEA. Sequenced input: naive CD4+ T cells from blood. The chain combines TRBV29-1 with TRBJ2-7, with D possibly being TRBD2 (5 bases). The source is a woman aged 18-35 years in good health. The CDR3 DNA follows: TGCAGCGTTAAGATGGGGAGAGTTGGCCACGAGCAGTACTTC. This gives the protein CSVKMGRVGHEQYF.